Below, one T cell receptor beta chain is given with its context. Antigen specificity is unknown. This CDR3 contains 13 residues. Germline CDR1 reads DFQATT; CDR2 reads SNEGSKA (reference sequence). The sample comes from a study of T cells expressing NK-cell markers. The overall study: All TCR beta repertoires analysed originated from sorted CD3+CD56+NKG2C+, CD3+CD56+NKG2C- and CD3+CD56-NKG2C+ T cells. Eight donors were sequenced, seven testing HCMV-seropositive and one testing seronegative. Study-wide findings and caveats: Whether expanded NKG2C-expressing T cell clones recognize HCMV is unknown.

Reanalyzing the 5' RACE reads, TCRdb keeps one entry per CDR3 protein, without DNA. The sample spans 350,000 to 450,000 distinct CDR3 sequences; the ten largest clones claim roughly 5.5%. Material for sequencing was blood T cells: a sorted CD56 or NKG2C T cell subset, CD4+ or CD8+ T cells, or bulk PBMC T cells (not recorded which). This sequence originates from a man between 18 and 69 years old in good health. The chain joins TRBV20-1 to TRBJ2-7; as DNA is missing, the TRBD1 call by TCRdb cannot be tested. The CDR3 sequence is CSAARSHSYEQYF.